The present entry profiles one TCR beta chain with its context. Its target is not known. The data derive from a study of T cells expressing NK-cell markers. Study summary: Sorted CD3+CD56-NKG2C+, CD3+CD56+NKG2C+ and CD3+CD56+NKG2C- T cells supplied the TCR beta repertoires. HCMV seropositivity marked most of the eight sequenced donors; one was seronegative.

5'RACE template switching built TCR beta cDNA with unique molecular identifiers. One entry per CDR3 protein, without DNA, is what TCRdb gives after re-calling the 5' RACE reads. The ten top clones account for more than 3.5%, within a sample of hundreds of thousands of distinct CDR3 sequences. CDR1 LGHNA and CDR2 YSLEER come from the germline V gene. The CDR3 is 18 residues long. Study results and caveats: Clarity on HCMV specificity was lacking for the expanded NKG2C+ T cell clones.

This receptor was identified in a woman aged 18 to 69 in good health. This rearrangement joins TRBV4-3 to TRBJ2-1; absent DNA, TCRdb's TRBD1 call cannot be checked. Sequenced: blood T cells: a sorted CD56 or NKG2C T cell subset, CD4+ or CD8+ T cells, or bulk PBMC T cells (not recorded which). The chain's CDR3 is CASSQGLTGTPKINEQFF.